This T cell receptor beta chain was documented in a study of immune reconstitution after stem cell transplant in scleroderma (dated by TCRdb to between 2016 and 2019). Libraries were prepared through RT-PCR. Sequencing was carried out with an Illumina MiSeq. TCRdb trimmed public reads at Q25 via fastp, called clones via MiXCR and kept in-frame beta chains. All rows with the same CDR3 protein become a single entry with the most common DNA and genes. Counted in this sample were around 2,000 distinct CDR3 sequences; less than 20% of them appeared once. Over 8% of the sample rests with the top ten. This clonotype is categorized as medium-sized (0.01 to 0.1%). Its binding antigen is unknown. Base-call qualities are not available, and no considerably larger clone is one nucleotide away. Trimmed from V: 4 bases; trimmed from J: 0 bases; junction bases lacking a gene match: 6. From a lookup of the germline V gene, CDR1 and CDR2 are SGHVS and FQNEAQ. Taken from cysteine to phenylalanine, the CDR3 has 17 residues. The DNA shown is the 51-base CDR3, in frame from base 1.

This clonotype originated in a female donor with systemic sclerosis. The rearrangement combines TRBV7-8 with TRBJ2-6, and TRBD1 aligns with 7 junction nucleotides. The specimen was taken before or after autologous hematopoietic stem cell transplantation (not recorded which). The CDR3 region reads CASSYRGGASGANVLTF. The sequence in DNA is TGTGCCAGCAGCTACCGAGGGGGCGCCTCTGGGGCCAACGTCCTGACTTTC.